The sequence of this TCR beta chain was determined in a study of blood T cell repertoires in COVID-19. Germline V gives CDR1 SEHNR, CDR2 FQNEAQ (reference sequence). J gave up 5 bases and V 6 bases, and 13 bases lay outside the gene matches. The CDR3 is 17 residues long. How the authors handled the data: Reference gene primer amplification in the assay estimated nucleated cell counts. The data were produced by immunoSEQ multiplex PCR, yet TCRdb's version contains in-frame clones alone and is incomplete. The DNA was the basis for D and trimming; V, J and clone size are from that table. Of around 190,000 clones in the sample, roughly 77% are singletons; the top ten hold 7.5% to 10%.

The clonotype originates from a man aged 40-50 years who had recovered from COVID-19. This chain connects TRBV7-9 to TRBJ2-3; 11 positions match TRBD2. Sample: PBMCs or T cells enriched from blood (not recorded which). CDR3 sequence: CASRPPSTSGKKDTQYF. The DNA for the CDR3 is TGTGCCAGCAGACCCCCCTCGACTAGCGGGAAGAAAGATACGCAGTATTTT.